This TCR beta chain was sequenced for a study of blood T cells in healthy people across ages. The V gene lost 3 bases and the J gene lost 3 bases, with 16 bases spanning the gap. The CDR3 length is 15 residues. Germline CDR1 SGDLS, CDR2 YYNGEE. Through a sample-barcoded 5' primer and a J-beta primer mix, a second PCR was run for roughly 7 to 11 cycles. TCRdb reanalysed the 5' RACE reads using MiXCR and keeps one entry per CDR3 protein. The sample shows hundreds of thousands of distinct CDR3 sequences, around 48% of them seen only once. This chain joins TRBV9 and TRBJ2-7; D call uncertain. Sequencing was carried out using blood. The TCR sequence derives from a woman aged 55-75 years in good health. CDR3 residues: CASSAKTDTYYEQYF. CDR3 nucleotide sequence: TGTGCCAGCAGCGCAAAAACCGACACGTACTACGAGCAGTACTTC.